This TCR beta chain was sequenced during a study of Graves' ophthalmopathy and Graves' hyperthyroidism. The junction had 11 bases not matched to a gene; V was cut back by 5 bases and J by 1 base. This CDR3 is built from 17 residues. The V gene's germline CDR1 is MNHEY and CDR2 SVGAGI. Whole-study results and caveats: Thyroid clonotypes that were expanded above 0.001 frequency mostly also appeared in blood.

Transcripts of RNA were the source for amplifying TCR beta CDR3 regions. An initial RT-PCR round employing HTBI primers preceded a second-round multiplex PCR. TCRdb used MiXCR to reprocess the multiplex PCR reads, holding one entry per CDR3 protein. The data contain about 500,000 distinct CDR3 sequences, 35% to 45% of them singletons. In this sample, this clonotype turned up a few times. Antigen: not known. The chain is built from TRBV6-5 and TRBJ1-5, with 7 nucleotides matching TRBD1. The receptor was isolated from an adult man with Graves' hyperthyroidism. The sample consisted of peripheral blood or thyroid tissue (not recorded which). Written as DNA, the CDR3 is TGTGCCAGCAGTGACCTGGACAGGTGGGGGAGCAATCAGCCCCAGCATTTT. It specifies CASSDLDRWGSNQPQHF.